A single sample is the source of the 3 T cell receptor beta chains below, sequenced in a study of OX40 agonist ivuxolimab in advanced cancers. Assay used: immunoSEQ multiplex PCR; TCRdb lists only in-frame clones, some missing. The sample contains around 80,000 clones, about nine tenths of which appear only once. Source: CD4+ or CD8+ T cells sorted from blood, taken in a trial of the OX40 agonist ivuxolimab. Receptors originate from an adult with an advanced solid tumor such as melanoma, head and neck, liver or kidney cancer.

The chain is built from TRBV6-4 and TRBJ1-3; 11 bases agree with TRBD1. Trimming removed 6 bases from V and 4 bases from J; junction bases left unmatched: 8. The CDR3 sequence is 16 residues long. Germline V gives CDR1 MRHNA, CDR2 SNTAGT. Here the CDR3 DNA reads TGTGCCAGCAGATTACTGGACAGGGGGCAAGGAAACACCATATATTTT. Protein product: CASRLLDRGQGNTIYF.

The rearrangement uses TRBV12-5 and TRBJ2-3; TRBD2 matches 7 bases. V gave up 4 bases and J gave up 9 bases; unmatched junction bases: 16. This CDR3 is built from 16 residues. Germline loops: CDR1 LGHNT, CDR2 FRNRAP. This CDR3 reads CASGSRGSGIVGTQYF. CDR3 nucleotide sequence: TGTGCTAGTGGTTCCCGGGGGAGCGGGATAGTGGGAACGCAGTATTTT.

V gene TRBV7-3 combines with J gene TRBJ2-2; 9 bases match TRBD2. The length of the CDR3 is 13 residues. Trimming at V came to 5 bases and at J to 8 bases, leaving 3 bases not matched to a gene. Per germline, CDR1 SGHTA and CDR2 FQGTGA. CDR3 in DNA: TGTGCCAGCAGCCTCCTAGCGGGAGGGGAGCTGTTTTTT. As protein: CASSLLAGGELFF.